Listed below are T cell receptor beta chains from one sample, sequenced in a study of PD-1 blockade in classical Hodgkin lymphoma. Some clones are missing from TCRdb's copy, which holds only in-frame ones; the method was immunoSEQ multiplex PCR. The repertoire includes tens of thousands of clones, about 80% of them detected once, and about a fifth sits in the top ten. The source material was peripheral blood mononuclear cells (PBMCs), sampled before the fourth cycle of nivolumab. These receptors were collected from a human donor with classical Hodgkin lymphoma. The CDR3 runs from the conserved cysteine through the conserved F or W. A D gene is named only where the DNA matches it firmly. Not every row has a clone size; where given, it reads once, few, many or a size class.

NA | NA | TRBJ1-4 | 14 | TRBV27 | TGTGCCAGCAGTTTATATGTCGGTAATGAAAAACTGTTTTTT | CASSLYVGNEKLFF
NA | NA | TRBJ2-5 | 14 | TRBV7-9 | TGTGCCAGCTCCCCGGACGGCCGGTCAGAGACCCAGTACTTC | CASSPDGRSETQYF
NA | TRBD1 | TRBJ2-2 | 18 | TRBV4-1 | TGCGCCAGCAGCCAGCGTATGACAGGGTTCGCGAACACCGGGGAGCTGTTTTTT | CASSQRMTGFANTGELFF
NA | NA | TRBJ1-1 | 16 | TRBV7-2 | TGTGCCAGCACCCCAATCTTAGGTATTCGGGGTTCTGAAGCTTTCTTT | CASTPILGIRGSEAFF
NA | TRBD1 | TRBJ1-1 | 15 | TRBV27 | TGTGCCAGCACCCCACGACAGGGTAGGGAGACTGAAGCTTTCTTT | CASTPRQGRETEAFF
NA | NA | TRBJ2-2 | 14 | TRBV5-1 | TGCGCCAGCAGCTCTACACAGGGAACCGGGGAGCTGTTTTTT | CASSSTQGTGELFF
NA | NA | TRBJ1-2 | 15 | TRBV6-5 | TGTGCCAGCAGTTATGCCCGCAGGTCCCAGGGTGGCTACACCTTC | CASSYARRSQGGYTF
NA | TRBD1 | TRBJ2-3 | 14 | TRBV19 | TGTGCCAGTAGTACTCAGGGGGCTCCAGATACGCAGTATTTT | CASSTQGAPDTQYF
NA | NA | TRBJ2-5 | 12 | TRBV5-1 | TGCGCCAGCAGCTTTGAGTCGGAGACCCAGTACTTC | CASSFESETQYF
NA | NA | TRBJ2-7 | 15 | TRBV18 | TGTGCCAGCTCACCACTTCCGGACGAGAGGAACGAGCAGTACTTC | CASSPLPDERNEQYF
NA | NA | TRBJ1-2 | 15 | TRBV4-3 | TGCGCCAGCAGCGTCCGGGACATGAGCTACTATGGCTACACCTTC | CASSVRDMSYYGYTF
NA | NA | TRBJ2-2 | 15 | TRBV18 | TGTGCCAGCTCACCTGCCAGTCGTGGTACCGGGGAGCTGTTTTTT | CASSPASRGTGELFF
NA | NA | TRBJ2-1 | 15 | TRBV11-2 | TGTGCCAGCAGCCTCGGGCAGAGCACCTACAATGAGCAGTTCTTC | CASSLGQSTYNEQFF
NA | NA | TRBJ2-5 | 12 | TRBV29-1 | TGCAGCGTTCCATGGACTGGGGAGACCCAGTACTTC | CSVPWTGETQYF
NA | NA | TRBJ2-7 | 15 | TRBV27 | TGTGCCAGCAGTTTATATCAGGGTATAGTTTACGAGCAGTACTTC | CASSLYQGIVYEQYF
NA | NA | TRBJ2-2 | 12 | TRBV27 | TGTGCCAGCAGTCAGGGACTGGCGGCGCTGTTTTTT | CASSQGLAALFF
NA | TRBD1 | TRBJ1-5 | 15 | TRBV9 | TGTGCCAGCAGCGACGGACAGGGGGTCGGTCAGCCCCAGCATTTT | CASSDGQGVGQPQHF
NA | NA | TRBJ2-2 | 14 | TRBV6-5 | TGTGCCAGCAGGGTTAGCGGAAACACCGGGGAGCTGTTTTTT | CASRVSGNTGELFF
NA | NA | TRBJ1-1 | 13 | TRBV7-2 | TGTGCCAGCAGCTTAAACACGGGCTTAGAAGCTTTCTTT | CASSLNTGLEAFF
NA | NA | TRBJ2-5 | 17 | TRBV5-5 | TGTGCCAGCAGCTTGGACCCCTTGGCTATCGTTAAGGAGACCCAGTACTTC | CASSLDPLAIVKETQYF
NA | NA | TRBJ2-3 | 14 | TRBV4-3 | TGCGCCAGCAGCCAAGCCGCAGTGGCAGATACGCAGTATTTT | CASSQAAVADTQYF
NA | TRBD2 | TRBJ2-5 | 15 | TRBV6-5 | TGTGCCAGCTCCAAATGGGGGGGGGTTGTTGGGACCCAGTACTTC | CASSKWGGVVGTQYF
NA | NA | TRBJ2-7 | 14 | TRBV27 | TGTGCCAGCAGCTACCAGGGGCCCAACTACGAGCAGTACTTC | CASSYQGPNYEQYF
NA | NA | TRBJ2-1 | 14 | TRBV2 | TGTGCCAGCACACTCCAGCAGGGCTACAATGAGCAGTTCTTC | CASTLQQGYNEQFF
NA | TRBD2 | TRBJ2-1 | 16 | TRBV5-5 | TGTGCCAGCAGCTCCATAGCGGGAGTGGTTAACGATGAGCAGTTCTTC | CASSSIAGVVNDEQFF
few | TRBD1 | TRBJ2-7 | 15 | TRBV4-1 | TGCGCCAGCAGCCCCGGGACAGACTCCCGCTACGAGCAGTACTTC | CASSPGTDSRYEQYF